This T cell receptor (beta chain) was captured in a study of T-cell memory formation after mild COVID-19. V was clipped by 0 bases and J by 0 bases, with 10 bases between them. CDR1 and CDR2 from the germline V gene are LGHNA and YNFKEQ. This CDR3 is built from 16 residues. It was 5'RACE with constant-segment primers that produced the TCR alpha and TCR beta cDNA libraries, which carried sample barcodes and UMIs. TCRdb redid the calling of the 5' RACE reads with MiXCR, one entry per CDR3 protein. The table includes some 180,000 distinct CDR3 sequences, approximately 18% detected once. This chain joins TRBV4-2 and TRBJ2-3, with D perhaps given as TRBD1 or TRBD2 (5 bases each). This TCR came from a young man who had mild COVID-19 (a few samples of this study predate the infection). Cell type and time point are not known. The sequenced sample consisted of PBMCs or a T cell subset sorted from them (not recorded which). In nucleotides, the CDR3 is TGTGCCAGCAGCCAAGATGACGGGGCGAGCACAGATACGCAGTATTTT. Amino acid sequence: CASSQDDGASTDTQYF.